The 10 T cell receptor beta chains listed next were all sequenced from one sample in a study of blood T cell repertoires in COVID-19 (TCRdb year 2020). Library creation used the immunoSEQ multiplex PCR assay. TCRdb retrieved this table from immuneACCESS and kept in-frame rearrangements only. Not all clones are present; in checked studies, unresolved V genes account for under half, and no reason is known for the remainder. The sample yields 310,000 or so clones; more than 75% were counted once. 1% of the sample is taken by the ten largest. Source material: peripheral blood. The receptors were sampled from a man in his forties or fifties with active or convalescent COVID-19.

V and J are TRBV11-3 and TRBJ2-1; tentatively, D is TRBD2 (6 bases). CDR1 and CDR2 from the germline V gene are SGHNT and YENEEA. Between the trimmed V and J ends, which lost 0 bases and 0 bases, there was a span of 18 bases. The CDR3 loop spans 19 amino acids. The DNA for the CDR3 is TGTGCCAGCAGCTTAGATAGGGGCGGGGCTGAAAGCTCCTACAATGAGCAGTTCTTC. Its translation is CASSLDRGGAESSYNEQFF.

Points on this clone: This same CDR3 is encoded by further DNA sequences in the sample. The J gene is TRBJ2-1, the V gene TRBV10-3, with D perhaps matching TRBD1 (5 bases). V lost 4 bases and J lost 0, with 10 bases in between. Germline CDR1 is ENHRY and CDR2 is SYGVKD. The CDR3 totals 15 residues. In DNA form, the CDR3 reads TGTGCCATCAGTGCGAGAGACAGCTCCTACAATGAGCAGTTCTTC. Protein product: CAISARDSSYNEQFF.

The chain combines TRBV7-2 with TRBJ2-7; 7 bases map to TRBD1. Germline trimming cut 4 bases from V and 9 bases from J; bases unmatched to any gene: 9. The germline gives CDR1 SGHTA, CDR2 FQGNSA. The CDR3 is made up of 13 amino acids. CDR3 protein: CASSSGTVFGQYF. Here the CDR3 DNA reads TGTGCCAGCAGCTCCGGGACAGTGTTTGGGCAGTACTTC.

The chain links TRBV15 to TRBJ1-2; weak D call: TRBD1 (5 bases). Trimming took 4 bases from V and 6 from J, leaving 9 bases between them. The germline CDR1 and CDR2 sequences are LNHNV and YYDKDF (reference sequence). CDR3 length equals 12 residues. The CDR3 loop reads CATSIDSHGYTF. DNA for the CDR3: TGTGCCACCAGCATTGACAGTCATGGCTACACCTTC.

The chain has TRBV29-1 and TRBJ2-3; D not certain. Trimming took off 5 bases at V and 0 bases at J, with 9 bases between the two ends. There are 13 residues in the CDR3. Per germline, CDR1 SQVTM and CDR2 ANQGSEA. Here the CDR3 DNA reads TGCAGCGTTAACAGTGCTAGCACAGATACGCAGTATTTT. Encoded protein: CSVNSASTDTQYF.

The V and J genes are TRBV30 and TRBJ1-4; D is possibly TRBD1 (5 bases). This CDR3 spans 14 amino acids. V lost 0 bases and J lost 7, with 12 bases in between. Looked up from germline, CDR1 is GTSNPN and CDR2 is SVGIG (reference sequence). The CDR3 DNA sequence: TGTGCCTGGAGTGTTCAGGGCATTGGTGAAAAACTGTTTTTT. As protein: CAWSVQGIGEKLFF.

This chain connects TRBV6-5 to TRBJ2-3; perhaps TRBD2 as D (5 bases). Deletions cut 6 bases from V and 2 bases from J, with 12 bases between. The germline V gene has CDR1 MNHEY and CDR2 SVGAGI. CDR3 length equals 14 residues. CDR3 sequence reads: CASRDSLNTDTQYF. CDR3 sequence (DNA): TGTGCCAGCAGGGACTCCTTAAACACAGATACGCAGTATTTT.

Comments on this clone: The junction does not match germline at one end; this may be a read error. The CDR3 region has the DNA TGTGCCAGCAGCTTAGGGTTACGGGGGGGCTACCATGAGCAGTTCTTC. Amino acid sequence: CASSLGLRGGYHEQFF. This rearrangement joins TRBV7-2 to TRBJ2-1; 8 bases are shared with TRBD2. The CDR3 is 16 residues long. Germline-derived CDR1 and CDR2 are SGHTA and FQGNSA.

Here the CDR3 reads CAWSPRVHSPLHF. In DNA form, the CDR3 reads TGTGCCTGGAGCCCCAGGGTTCATTCACCCCTCCACTTT. The chain carries TRBV30 and TRBJ1-6, with D perhaps TRBD1 (5 bases). In germline, CDR1 is GTSNPN, CDR2 SVGIG (reference sequence). V lost 3 bases and J lost 8, with 11 bases in between. CDR3 length: 13 amino acids.

CDR3 DNA: TGTGCCAGCAGCGTCTCCGGGACAGGCAATTCACCCCTCCACTTT. It codes for CASSVSGTGNSPLHF. The chain carries TRBV9 and TRBJ1-6; 8 nucleotides align to TRBD1. Germline trimming cut 2 bases from V and 7 bases from J; bases unmatched to any gene: 5. Germline V gives CDR1 SGDLS, CDR2 YYNGEE. The CDR3 is 15 residues long.